A selection of T cell receptor beta chains follows, all from one sample in a study of T-cell reconstitution after alpha-beta-depleted transplantation in children. From the PCR reads, TCRdb called clonotypes with MiXCR, one entry per CDR3 protein. The table records 200,000 to 250,000 distinct CDR3 sequences, about a tenth of them present only once. The sample here was PBMCs from the stem cell graft donor, taken from the stem cell graft. Every receptor here comes from a human donor who donated a stem cell graft to a child with acute lymphoblastic leukemia. Each CDR3 is given with its conserved first and last residue. Each record gives: D gene, V gene, J gene, CDR3 protein. D genes are given only for firm matches.

>.|TRBV7-9|TRBJ2-5
CASSPGGAETQYF
>.|TRBV4-3|TRBJ2-3
CASSQRGVSGGPPDTQYF
>.|TRBV18|TRBJ1-2
CASSRPRGGRDYGYTF
>.|TRBV20-1|TRBJ2-7
CSARVAGPHEQYF
>.|TRBV15|TRBJ1-5
CATSSGDRVQPQHF
>.|TRBV5-6|TRBJ1-5
CASSLANEGPQHF
>.|TRBV5-1|TRBJ2-1
CASSPPGQIYNEQFF
>TRBD1|TRBV27|TRBJ2-3
CASSLSARGHHFSTDTQYF
>.|TRBV12-3/TRBV12-4|TRBJ2-2
CASKPGWTGELFF
>.|TRBV9|TRBJ1-1
CASSPRAFF
>TRBD1|TRBV5-5|TRBJ2-2
CASSRWGQGLPGELFF
>.|TRBV12-3/TRBV12-4|TRBJ2-1
CASSLVGDSYNEQFF